Shown below are 4 T cell receptor beta chains from a single sample sequenced in a study of sequential checkpoint blockade in melanoma. Sample treatment: randomized to nivolumab then ipilimumab (arm A) or the reverse (arm B). Using immunoSEQ multiplex PCR, the repertoire was profiled, and TCRdb retains in-frame clones only, with some absent. Among roughly 15,000 clones listed, around two thirds were seen once. The sample consisted of CD8+ T cells sorted from blood (inferred from file names), taken from a patient given nivolumab and ipilimumab in sequence. The receptors here all came from a human donor with melanoma.

The chain joins TRBV6-5 to TRBJ2-7; 7 nucleotides match TRBD2. V lost 5 bases to trimming and J lost 6 bases; unmatched junction nucleotides: 4. CDR1 and CDR2 (germline): MNHEY, SVGAGI. The CDR3 covers 12 residues. The CDR3 region has the DNA TGTGCCAGCAGTGTGGGGGGGATCGAGCAGTACTTC. Encoded protein: CASSVGGIEQYF.

This clone was seen more than once but under ten times. The V and J genes are TRBV4-1 and TRBJ1-5; possible D gene TRBD1, 6 bases. Trimming shortened V by 0 bases and J by 7 bases, and 13 bases separated the two germline ends. This CDR3 has 15 residues. Germline CDR1 and CDR2: MGHRA and YSYEKL. The CDR3 sequence is CASSQEPAGGQPQHF. In DNA form, the CDR3 reads TGCGCCAGCAGCCAAGAACCCGCGGGGGGCCAGCCCCAGCATTTT.

V is TRBV2 and J is TRBJ2-5; 7 nucleotides agree with TRBD1. The V and J ends lost 6 bases and 11 bases, in that order; junction bases with no gene match: 15. The CDR3 runs 14 residues. Germline V CDR1 and CDR2: SNHLY, FYNNEI. CDR3 sequence: CASRPQGPQGEQYF. DNA of the CDR3: TGTGCCAGCAGGCCACAGGGGCCGCAGGGGGAGCAGTACTTC.

This chain uses TRBV27 with TRBJ2-2; 9 bases are a match to TRBD1. CDR3 size: 17 residues. Germline-derived CDR1 and CDR2 are MNHEY and SMNVEV (reference sequence). V trimming: 5 bases; J trimming: 5 bases; junction bases outside the gene matches: 12. CDR3 coding DNA: TGTGCCAGCAGTCAAGGGACAGGGCTGGTAAAAACCGGGGAGCTGTTTTTT. Its translation: CASSQGTGLVKTGELFF.